The 6 T cell receptor beta chains below all came from one sample that was sequenced in a study of persistence of HIV-infected CD4 T cells. The stimulus was an HIV-1 Gag 15-mer peptide pool, 0.8 to 1 ug/peptide/mL. CD40L/CD69 double-negative CD45RO-high memory CD4+ T cells were collected. The immunoSEQ assay was version 4, run in survey mode. Method: immunoSEQ multiplex PCR; TCRdb's copy keeps in-frame clones and lacks some. The repertoire holds 30,000 to 45,000 clones, with 70% to 90% as singletons. No antigens are known for them. Sequenced material: cultured CD4+ T cells from PBMCs, taken from a patient who received antiretroviral therapy. These receptors came from an adult with HIV. The donor label of this sample is uncertain.

On this clone: This CDR3 is also generated by other DNA sequences in the sample. This chain joins TRBV5-4 and TRBJ2-2, with D tentatively TRBD1 or TRBD2 (6 bases each). The CDR3 has 16 amino acids. V was pared by 3 bases and J by 4 bases, with 16 bases between. Germline loops: CDR1 SGHNT, CDR2 YYREEE (reference sequence). This CDR3 reads CASSSGGGRGTGELFF. The CDR3 nucleotides are TGTGCCAGCAGCTCCGGAGGGGGTAGAGGCACCGGGGAGCTGTTTTTT.

This chain joins TRBV28 and TRBJ1-1; tentative D call: TRBD1 (6 bases). V was trimmed by 3 bases and J by 5 bases, leaving 19 bases between them. CDR1 is MDHEN and CDR2 is SYDVKM in the germline V gene. This CDR3 region has 16 residues. DNA for the CDR3: TGTGCCAGCAGTTTGGCCCCCGGGGGGGGGCGAACTGAAGCTTTCTTT. Translating gives CASSLAPGGGRTEAFF.

The CDR3 region is CASSWRSHTDTQYF. The CDR3 DNA follows: TGTGCCAGCAGCTGGAGGTCTCACACAGATACGCAGTATTTT. The V and J genes are TRBV5-4 and TRBJ2-3, with D perhaps TRBD2 (5 bases). Germline V gene lookup returns CDR1 SGHNT and CDR2 YYREEE (reference sequence). The CDR3 contains 14 residues. Trimming pared 3 bases from V and 2 bases from J, leaving 10 bases between.

The genes are TRBV5-1 and TRBJ1-3; TRBD1 agrees at 10 bases. Germline CDR1 is SGHRS and CDR2 is YFSETQ. V shed 4 bases, J shed 0 bases, and the junction held 7 bases outside the gene matches. This CDR3 is 17 amino acids long. CDR3 bases: TGCGCCAGCAGCGGACAGACAGGGGGCATCTCTGGAAACACCATATATTTT. Its protein is CASSGQTGGISGNTIYF.

The chain is built from TRBV9 and TRBJ1-3, with 7 bases lining up with TRBD1. The junction had 3 bases not matched to a gene; V was cut back by 3 bases and J by 0 bases. Germline assignment: CDR1 SGDLS and CDR2 YYNGEE. This CDR3 comprises 15 residues. CDR3 coding DNA: TGTGCCAGCAGCGAATACAGGGGCTCTGGAAACACCATATATTTT. Translating it yields CASSEYRGSGNTIYF.

The chain is built from TRBV3-1 (or the pseudogene TRBV3-2) and TRBJ2-3; 7 bases are shared with TRBD2. From germline, CDR1 is LGHDT and CDR2 YNNKEL (reference sequence). V lost 4 bases and J lost 1; bases outside the gene matches: 5. This CDR3 spans 15 amino acids. DNA for the CDR3: TGTGCCAGCAGCCCCCGGGGGAGGGGCACAGATACGCAGTATTTT. This gives the protein CASSPRGRGTDTQYF.